The 6 T cell receptor beta chains reported below all come from one sample, sequenced in a study of blood T cell repertoires in COVID-19. Sequencing was performed with immunoSEQ multiplex PCR; in TCRdb, only in-frame clones are kept and a portion is missing. The sample lists 56,000 or so clones, 80% to 90% occurring once. What was sequenced was peripheral blood. These receptors were obtained from a man aged 50 to 59 with acute or convalescent COVID-19.

This clone was counted only a few times. V and J are TRBV10-3 and TRBJ2-7, with unresolved D. Trimming shortened V by 0 bases and J by 1 base, and 7 bases separated the two germline ends. Germline V lookup: CDR1 ENHRY, CDR2 SYGVKD. The CDR3 extends over 14 amino acids. CDR3 sequence reads: CAISESFLSYEQYF. The CDR3 bases are TGTGCCATCAGTGAGTCTTTCTTATCCTACGAGCAGTACTTC.

The J gene is TRBJ1-2, the V gene TRBV30; D gene ambiguous. The CDR3 covers 15 residues. Germline V lookup: CDR1 GTSNPN, CDR2 SVGIG (reference sequence). Trimming stripped 3 bases from V and 0 bases from J, with 14 bases between. In DNA, the CDR3 is TGTGCCTGGAGATCGGCTGGAGGAGCTAACTATGGCTACACCTTC. Encoded protein: CAWRSAGGANYGYTF.

The V and J genes are TRBV21-1 and TRBJ2-3; the listed D gene, TRBD1, was not tested against the DNA. TRBV21-1 is noted as a pseudogene. CDR3 length: 15 amino acids. The CDR3 sequence: CASSTLTQAGDTQYF. CDR3 sequence (DNA): TGTGCCAGCAGCACCCTCACCCAGGCTGGAGATACGCAGTATTTT.

The chain uses TRBV6-5 and TRBJ1-2, with 8 nucleotides matching TRBD1. This CDR3 is 15 amino acids long. V shed 9 bases and J 2 bases; nucleotides not matched to a gene: 11. Per the germline V gene, CDR1 is MNHEY and CDR2 is SVGAGI. In nucleotides, the CDR3 is TGTGCCAGTAAGATTTCGCAGGGGGCAAACTATGGCTACACCTTC. Translation: CASKISQGANYGYTF.

This sequence joins TRBV7-3 and TRBJ2-3; TRBD2 agrees at 10 bases. Looked up from germline, CDR1 is SGHTA and CDR2 is FQGTGA. Trimming cost V 5 bases and J 3 bases; bases outside gene matches: 5. The CDR3 has 15 residues. DNA for the CDR3: TGTGCCAGCAGCATTAGCGGGGGGATAACAGATACGCAGTATTTT. Its translation is CASSISGGITDTQYF.

The V and J genes are TRBV4-1 and TRBJ1-1; D is unresolved. The V gene lost 4 bases and the J gene lost 0 bases, with 9 bases spanning the gap. Germline V gene data show CDR1 as MGHRA and CDR2 as YSYEKL. The CDR3 totals 14 residues. CDR3 in amino acids: CASSPSVMNTEAFF. For the CDR3, the DNA is TGCGCCAGCAGCCCATCAGTCATGAACACTGAAGCTTTCTTT.